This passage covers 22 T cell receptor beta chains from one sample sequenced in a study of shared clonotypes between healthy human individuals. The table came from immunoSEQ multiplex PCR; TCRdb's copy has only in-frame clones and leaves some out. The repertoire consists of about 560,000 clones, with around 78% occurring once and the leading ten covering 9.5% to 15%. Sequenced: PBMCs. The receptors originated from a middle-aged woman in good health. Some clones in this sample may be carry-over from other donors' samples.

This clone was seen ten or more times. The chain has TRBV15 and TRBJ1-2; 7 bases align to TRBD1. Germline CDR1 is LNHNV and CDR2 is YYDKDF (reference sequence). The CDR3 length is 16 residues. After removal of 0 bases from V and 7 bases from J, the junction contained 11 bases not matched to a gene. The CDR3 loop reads CATSRDLKGTEGGYTF. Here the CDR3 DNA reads TGTGCCACCAGCAGAGATCTAAAGGGGACAGAGGGTGGCTACACCTTC.

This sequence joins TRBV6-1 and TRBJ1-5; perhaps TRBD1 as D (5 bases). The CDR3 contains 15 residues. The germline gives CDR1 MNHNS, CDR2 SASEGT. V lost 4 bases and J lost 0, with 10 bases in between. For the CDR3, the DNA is TGTGCCAGCAGTGGAGCCAGGGCTAGCAATCAGCCCCAGCATTTT. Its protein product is CASSGARASNQPQHF.

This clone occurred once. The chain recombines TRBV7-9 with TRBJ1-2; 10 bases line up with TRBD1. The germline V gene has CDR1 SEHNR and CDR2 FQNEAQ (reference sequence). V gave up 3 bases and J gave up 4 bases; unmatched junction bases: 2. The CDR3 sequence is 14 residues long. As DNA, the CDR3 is TGTGCCAGCAGCTTGACAGGGGGCGGCTATGGCTACACCTTC. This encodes CASSLTGGGYGYTF.

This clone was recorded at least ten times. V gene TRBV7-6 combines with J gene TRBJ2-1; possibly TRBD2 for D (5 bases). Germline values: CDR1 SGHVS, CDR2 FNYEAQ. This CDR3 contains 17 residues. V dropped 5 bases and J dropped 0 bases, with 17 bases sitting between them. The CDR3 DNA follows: TGTGCCAGCAGCCCGGGGATTTCGGGCGTCTCCTACAATGAGCAGTTCTTC. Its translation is CASSPGISGVSYNEQFF.

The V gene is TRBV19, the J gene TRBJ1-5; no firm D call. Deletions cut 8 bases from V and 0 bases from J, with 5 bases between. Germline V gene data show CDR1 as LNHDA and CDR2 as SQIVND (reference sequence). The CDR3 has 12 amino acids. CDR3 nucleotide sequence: TGTGCCAGTGGTCTTAGCAATCAGCCCCAGCATTTT. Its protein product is CASGLSNQPQHF.

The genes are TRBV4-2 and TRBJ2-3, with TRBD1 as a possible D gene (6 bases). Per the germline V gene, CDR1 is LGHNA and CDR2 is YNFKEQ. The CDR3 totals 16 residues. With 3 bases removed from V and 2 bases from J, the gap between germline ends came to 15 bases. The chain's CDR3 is CASSQETGANTDTQYF. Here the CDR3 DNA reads TGTGCCAGCAGCCAGGAGACAGGTGCCAACACAGATACGCAGTATTTT.

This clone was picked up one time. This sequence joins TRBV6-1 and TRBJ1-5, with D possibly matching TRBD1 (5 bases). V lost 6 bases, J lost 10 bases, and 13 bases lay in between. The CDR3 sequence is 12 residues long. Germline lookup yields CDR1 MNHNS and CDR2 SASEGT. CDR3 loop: CASSPAGAPQHF. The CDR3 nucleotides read TGTGCCAGCAGCCCCGCCGGGGCCCCCCAGCATTTT.

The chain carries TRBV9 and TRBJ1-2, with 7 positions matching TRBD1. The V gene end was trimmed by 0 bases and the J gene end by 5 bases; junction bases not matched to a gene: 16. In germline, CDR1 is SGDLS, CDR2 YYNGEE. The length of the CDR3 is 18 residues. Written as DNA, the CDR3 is TGTGCCAGCAGCGTAGGAGAGTGGGGAGGCAGGGGGTCTTATGGCTACACCTTC. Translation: CASSVGEWGGRGSYGYTF.

CDR3 in amino acids: CASSAQGRETQYF. In DNA form, the CDR3 reads TGTGCCAGCAGCGCCCAGGGTCGGGAGACCCAGTACTTC. This sequence joins TRBV7-9 and TRBJ2-5, with D tentatively TRBD1 (5 bases). CDR1 and CDR2 (germline): SEHNR, FQNEAQ (reference sequence). Trimming left V 5 bases short and J 5 bases short, with 12 bases between. The CDR3 covers 13 residues.

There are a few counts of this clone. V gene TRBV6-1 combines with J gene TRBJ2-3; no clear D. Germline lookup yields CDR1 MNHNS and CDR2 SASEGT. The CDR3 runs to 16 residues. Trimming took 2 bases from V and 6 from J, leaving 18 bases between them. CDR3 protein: CASSEPGIPGRDTQYF. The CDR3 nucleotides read TGTGCCAGCAGTGAACCTGGGATCCCTGGGCGGGATACGCAGTATTTT.

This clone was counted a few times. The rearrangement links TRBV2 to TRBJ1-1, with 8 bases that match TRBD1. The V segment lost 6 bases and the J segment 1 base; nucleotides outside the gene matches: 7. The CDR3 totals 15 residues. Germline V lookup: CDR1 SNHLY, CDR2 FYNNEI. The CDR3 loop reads CASSRDRGRNTEAFF. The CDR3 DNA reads TGTGCCAGCAGCAGAGACAGGGGACGGAACACTGAAGCTTTCTTT.

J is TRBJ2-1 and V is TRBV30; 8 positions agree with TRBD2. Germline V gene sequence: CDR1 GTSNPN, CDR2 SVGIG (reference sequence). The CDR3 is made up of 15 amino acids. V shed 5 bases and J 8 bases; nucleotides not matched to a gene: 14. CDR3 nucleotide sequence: TGTGCCTGGGAGCTTCGGGAGGGCCTAAGTTATGAGCAGTTCTTC. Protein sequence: CAWELREGLSYEQFF.

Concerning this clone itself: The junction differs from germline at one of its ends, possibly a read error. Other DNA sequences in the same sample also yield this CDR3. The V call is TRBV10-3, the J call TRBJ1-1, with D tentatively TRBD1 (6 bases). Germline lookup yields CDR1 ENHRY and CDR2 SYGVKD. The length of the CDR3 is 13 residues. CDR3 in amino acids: CASTGTMNTEAFF. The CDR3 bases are TGTGCCAGCACCGGGACAATGAACACTGAAGCTTTTTTT.

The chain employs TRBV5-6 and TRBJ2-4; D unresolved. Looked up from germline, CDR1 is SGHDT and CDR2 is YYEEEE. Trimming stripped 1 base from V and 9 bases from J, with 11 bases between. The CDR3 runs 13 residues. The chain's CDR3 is CASSLKVVGIQYF. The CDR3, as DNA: TGTGCCAGCAGCTTGAAGGTAGTGGGCATTCAGTACTTC.

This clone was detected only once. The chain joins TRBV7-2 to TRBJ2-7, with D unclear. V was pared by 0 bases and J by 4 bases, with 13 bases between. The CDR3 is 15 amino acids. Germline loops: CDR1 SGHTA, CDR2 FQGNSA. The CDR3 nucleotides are TGTGCCAGCAGCTTAGCGTGGGCAGGCCCTTACGAGCAGTACTTC. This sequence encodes CASSLAWAGPYEQYF.

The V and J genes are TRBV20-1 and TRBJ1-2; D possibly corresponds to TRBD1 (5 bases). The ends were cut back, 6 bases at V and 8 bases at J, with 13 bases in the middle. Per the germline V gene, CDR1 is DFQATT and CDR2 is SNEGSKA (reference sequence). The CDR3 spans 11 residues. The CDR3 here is CSAGTRRGYTF. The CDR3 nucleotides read TGCAGTGCCGGGACTCGCCGGGGCTACACCTTC.

CDR3 sequence (DNA): TGTGCCAGCAGCCTGCTTGGGCAGGGTGGCTATGGCTACACCTTC. Its translation: CASSLLGQGGYGYTF. The rearrangement uses TRBV2 and TRBJ1-2; TRBD1 might be the D (5 bases). The CDR3 runs to 15 residues. Trimming removed 6 bases at V and 4 bases at J, with 18 bases between. Germline V gene lookup returns CDR1 SNHLY and CDR2 FYNNEI.

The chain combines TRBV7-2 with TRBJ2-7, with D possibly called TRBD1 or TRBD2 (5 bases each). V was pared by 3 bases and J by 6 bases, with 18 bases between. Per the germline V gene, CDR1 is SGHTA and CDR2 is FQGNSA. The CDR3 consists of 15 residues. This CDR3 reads CASSLQRGARGEQYF. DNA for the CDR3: TGTGCCAGCAGCTTGCAGAGGGGTGCTAGAGGCGAGCAGTACTTC.

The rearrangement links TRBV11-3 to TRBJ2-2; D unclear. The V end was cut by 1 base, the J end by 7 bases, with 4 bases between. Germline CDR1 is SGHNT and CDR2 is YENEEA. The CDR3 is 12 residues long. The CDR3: CASSLGFGELFF. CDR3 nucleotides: TGTGCCAGCAGCTTAGGATTCGGGGAGCTGTTTTTT.

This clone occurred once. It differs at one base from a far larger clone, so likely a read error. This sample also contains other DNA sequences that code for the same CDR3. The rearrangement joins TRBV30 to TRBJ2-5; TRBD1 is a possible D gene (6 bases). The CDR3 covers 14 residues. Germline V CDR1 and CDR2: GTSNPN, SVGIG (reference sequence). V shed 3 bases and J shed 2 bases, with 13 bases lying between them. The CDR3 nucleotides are TGTGCCTGGAGCAGACAGGTTCGACAAGAGACCCAGTACTTC. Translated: CAWSRQVRQETQYF.

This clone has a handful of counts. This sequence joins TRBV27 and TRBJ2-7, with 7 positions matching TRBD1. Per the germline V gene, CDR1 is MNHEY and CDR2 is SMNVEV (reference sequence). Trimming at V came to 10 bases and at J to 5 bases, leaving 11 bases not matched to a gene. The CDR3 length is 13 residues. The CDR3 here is CATRQGYWDEQYF. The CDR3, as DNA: TGTGCCACCAGACAGGGTTATTGGGACGAGCAGTACTTC.

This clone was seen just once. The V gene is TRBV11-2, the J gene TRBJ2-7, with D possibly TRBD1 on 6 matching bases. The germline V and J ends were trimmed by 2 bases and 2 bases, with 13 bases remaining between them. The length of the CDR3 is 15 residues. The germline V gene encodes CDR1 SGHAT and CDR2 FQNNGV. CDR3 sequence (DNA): TGTGCCAGCAGCTTACAAACAGGGCCTACCTACGAGCAGTACTTC. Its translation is CASSLQTGPTYEQYF.